This TCR beta chain emerged from a study of shared clonotypes between healthy human individuals. Turning to the study itself: Three plates were used per donor for CD4 naive, three for CD4 memory, two for CD8 naive and one for CD8 memory.

Turning to this clone: Its antigen is not identified.

The protocol was immunoSEQ multiplex PCR, while the TCRdb copy is restricted to in-frame clones and leaves out a portion. The data hold 1.5 million to 1.9 million clones, with 95% to 99% observed a single time. CDR1 SNHLY and CDR2 FYNNEI come from the germline V gene. The CDR3 extends over 13 amino acids. V lost 7 bases and J lost 0, with 7 bases in between. Study conclusions and caveats: Represented diversity (both genetic and exposure-history) was limited by the small number of donors. Rarefaction exposed incomplete sorted-subset sequencing despite large depth. Compared with memory subsets, naive subsets generally had larger estimated richness.

Sequenced input: naive CD4+ T cells sorted from blood. Regarding subset: CD45RA+ positively selected. The clonotype comes from a man younger than 40 in good health. V and J are TRBV2 and TRBJ2-4; no clear D. The DNA for the CDR3 is TGTGCCAGCAAGAAGGTAGCCAAAAACATTCAGTACTTC. Translated, it gives CASKKVAKNIQYF.